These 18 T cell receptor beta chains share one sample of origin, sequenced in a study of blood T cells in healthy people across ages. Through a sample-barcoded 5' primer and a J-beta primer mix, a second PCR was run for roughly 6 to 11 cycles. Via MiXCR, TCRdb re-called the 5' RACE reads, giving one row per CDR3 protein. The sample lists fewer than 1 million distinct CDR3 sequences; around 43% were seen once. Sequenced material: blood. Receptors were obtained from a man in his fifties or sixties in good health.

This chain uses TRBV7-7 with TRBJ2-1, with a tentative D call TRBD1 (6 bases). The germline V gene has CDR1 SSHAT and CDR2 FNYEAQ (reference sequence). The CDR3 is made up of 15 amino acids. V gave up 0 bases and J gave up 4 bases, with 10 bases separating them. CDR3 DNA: TGTGCCAGCAGCTTAGCACAGGGTCTTTACAATGAGCAGTTCTTC. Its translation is CASSLAQGLYNEQFF.

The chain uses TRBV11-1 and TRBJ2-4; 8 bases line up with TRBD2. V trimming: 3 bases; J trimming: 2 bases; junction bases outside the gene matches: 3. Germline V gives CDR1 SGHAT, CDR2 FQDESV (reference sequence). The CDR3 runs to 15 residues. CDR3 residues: CASSLNSGTKNIQYF. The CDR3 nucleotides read TGTGCCAGCAGCTTGAATAGCGGGACCAAAAACATTCAGTACTTC.

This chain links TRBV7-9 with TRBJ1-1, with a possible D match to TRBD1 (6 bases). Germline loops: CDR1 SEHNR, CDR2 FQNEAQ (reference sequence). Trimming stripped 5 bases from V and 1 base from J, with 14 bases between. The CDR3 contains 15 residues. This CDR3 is CASSVQGDGNTEAFF. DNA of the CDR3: TGTGCCAGCAGCGTACAGGGTGATGGGAACACTGAAGCTTTCTTT.

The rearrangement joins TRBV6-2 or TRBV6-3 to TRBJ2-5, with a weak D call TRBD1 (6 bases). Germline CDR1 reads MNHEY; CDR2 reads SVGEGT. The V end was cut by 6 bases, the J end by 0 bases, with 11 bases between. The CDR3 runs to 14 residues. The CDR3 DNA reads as TGTGCCAGCAGGAAGACAGGAAACCAAGAGACCCAGTACTTC. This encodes CASRKTGNQETQYF.

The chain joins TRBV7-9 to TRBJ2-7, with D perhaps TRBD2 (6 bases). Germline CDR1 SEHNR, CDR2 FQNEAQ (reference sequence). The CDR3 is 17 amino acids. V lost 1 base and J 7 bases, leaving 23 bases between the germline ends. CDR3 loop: CASSLVPGRPDHYEQYF. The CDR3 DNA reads TGTGCCAGCAGCTTAGTTCCAGGGAGGCCGGACCACTATGAGCAGTACTTC.

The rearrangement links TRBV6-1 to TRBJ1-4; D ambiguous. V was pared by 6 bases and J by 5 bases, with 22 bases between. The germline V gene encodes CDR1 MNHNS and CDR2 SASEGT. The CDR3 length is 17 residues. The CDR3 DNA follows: TGTGCCAGCAGGAATCCCTTTAAAGGCCCTTACAATGAAAAACTGTTTTTT. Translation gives CASRNPFKGPYNEKLFF.

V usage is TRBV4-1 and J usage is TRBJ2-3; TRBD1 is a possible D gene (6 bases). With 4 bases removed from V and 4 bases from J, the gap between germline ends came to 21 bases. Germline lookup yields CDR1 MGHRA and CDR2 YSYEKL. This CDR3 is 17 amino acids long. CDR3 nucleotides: TGCGCCAGCAGCCCCACACAGGGTTTAGTATCCGCAGATACGCAGTATTTT. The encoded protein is CASSPTQGLVSADTQYF.

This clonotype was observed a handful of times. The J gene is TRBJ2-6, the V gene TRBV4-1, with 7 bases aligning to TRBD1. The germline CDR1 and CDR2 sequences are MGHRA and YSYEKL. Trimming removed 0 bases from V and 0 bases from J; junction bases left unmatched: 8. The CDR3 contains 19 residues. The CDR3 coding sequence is TGCGCCAGCAGCCAAGATTGGGGCAGGGGGATCTCTGGGGCCAACGTCCTGACTTTC. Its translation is CASSQDWGRGISGANVLTF.

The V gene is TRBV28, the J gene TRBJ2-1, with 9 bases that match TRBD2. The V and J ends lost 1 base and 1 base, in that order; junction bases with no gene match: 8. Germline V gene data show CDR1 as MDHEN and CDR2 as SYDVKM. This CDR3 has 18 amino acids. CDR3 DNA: TGTGCCAGCAGTTTATCATATTCCAGCGGGGGGTCCTACAATGAGCAGTTCTTC. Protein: CASSLSYSSGGSYNEQFF.

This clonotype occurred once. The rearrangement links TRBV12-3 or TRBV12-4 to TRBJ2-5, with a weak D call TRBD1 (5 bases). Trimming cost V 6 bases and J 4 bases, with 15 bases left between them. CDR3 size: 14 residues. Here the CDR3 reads CASSLTTVRETQYF. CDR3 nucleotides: TGTGCCAGCAGCTTGACGACAGTCAGAGAGACCCAGTACTTC.

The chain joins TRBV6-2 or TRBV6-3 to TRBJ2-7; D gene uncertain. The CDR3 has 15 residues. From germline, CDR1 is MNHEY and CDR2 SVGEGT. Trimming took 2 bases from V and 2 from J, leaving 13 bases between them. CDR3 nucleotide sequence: TGTGCCAGCAGTTACATAGCACAGTACCCCTACGAGCAGTACTTC. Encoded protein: CASSYIAQYPYEQYF.

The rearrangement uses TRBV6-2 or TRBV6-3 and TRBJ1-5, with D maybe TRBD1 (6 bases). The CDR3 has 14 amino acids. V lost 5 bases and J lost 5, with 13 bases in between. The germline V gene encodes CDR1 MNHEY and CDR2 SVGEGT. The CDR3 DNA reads TGTGCCAGCAGTCAAGTAGGGGGTCATCAGCCCCAGCATTTT. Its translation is CASSQVGGHQPQHF.

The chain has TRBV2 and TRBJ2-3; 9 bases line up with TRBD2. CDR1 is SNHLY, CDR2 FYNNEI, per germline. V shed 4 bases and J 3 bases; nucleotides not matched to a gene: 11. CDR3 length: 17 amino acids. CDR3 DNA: TGTGCCAGCAGTGTTAGGCCCGGGGCGGGGGGGACAGATACGCAGTATTTT. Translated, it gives CASSVRPGAGGTDTQYF.

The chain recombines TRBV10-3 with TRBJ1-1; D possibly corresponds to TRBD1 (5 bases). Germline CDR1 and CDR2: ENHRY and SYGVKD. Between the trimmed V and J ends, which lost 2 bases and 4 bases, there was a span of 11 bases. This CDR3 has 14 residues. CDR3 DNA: TGTGCCATCAGTGAGGTGGGGGGATCCACTGAAGCTTTCTTT. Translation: CAISEVGGSTEAFF.

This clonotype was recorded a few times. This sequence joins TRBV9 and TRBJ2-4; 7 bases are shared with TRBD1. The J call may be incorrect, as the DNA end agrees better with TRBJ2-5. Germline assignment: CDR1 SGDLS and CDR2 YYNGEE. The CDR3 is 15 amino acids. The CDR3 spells CASSVQGQKQETQYF. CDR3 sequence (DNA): TGTGCCAGCAGCGTACAGGGACAGAAGCAAGAGACCCAGTACTTC.

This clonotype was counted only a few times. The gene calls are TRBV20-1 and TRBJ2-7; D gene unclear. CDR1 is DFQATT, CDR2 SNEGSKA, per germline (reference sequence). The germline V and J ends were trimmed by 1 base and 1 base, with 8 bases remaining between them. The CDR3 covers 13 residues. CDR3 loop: CSARGTGSYEQYF. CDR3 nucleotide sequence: TGCAGTGCTAGAGGGACGGGTTCCTACGAGCAGTACTTC.

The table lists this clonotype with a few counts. Here the CDR3 reads CASSYRQPFDGYTF. The CDR3, as DNA: TGTGCCAGCAGTTACAGACAGCCCTTCGATGGCTACACCTTC. The V gene is TRBV6-2 or TRBV6-3, the J gene TRBJ1-2; D might be TRBD1 (5 bases). This CDR3 spans 14 amino acids. V gave up 2 bases and J gave up 6 bases, with 13 bases separating them. From germline, CDR1 is MNHEY and CDR2 SVGEGT.

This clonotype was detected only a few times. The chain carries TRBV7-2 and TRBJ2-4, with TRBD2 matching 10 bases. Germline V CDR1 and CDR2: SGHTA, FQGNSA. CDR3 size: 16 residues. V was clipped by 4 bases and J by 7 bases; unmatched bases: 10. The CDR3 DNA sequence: TGTGCCAGCAGCTATACTAGCGGGGAGTTGTTTAACATTCAGTACTTC. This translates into CASSYTSGELFNIQYF.